These T cell receptor beta chains were read from a single sample in a study of tumour-infiltrating T cells in Burkitt lymphoma. TCRdb's copy holds only in-frame clones and misses some; the assay was immunoSEQ multiplex PCR. The sample includes approximately 4,400 clones, roughly 16% of them seen just once. The sample taken for sequencing was tumor tissue. The source of these receptors is a human donor with diffuse large B-cell lymphoma. Some clones in this sample may be carry-over from other donors' samples. Both conserved end residues are part of each CDR3. A D gene is named only where the DNA matches it firmly. Not every row has a clone size; where given, it reads once, few, many or a size class.

j_gene	abundance	d_gene	v_gene	CDR3aa	CDR3nt
TRBJ2-2	.	.	TRBV7-9	CASSSAQAHTGELFF	TGTGCCAGCAGCTCGGCCCAAGCTCATACCGGGGAGCTGTTTTTT
TRBJ2-7	few	.	TRBV11-3	CASSLDRVEQYF	TGTGCCAGCAGCTTAGATCGCGTAGAGCAGTACTTC
TRBJ1-1	few	.	TRBV13	CASSLERGQNTEAFF	TGTGCCAGCAGCTTAGAAAGGGGCCAGAACACTGAAGCTTTCTTT
TRBJ2-7	large	.	TRBV6-5	CASSYSLDPGREQYF	TGTGCCAGCAGTTACTCGCTCGACCCCGGGCGCGAGCAGTACTTC
TRBJ2-1	medium-sized	.	TRBV5-4	CASSLGENEQFF	TGTGCCAGCAGCTTGGGCGAGAATGAGCAGTTCTTC
TRBJ1-5	.	TRBD1	TRBV19	CASGQVNQPQHF	TGTGCCAGCGGACAGGTGAATCAGCCCCAGCATTTT
TRBJ1-5	.	.	TRBV13	CASSFGVTGQPQHF	TGTGCCAGCAGCTTTGGGGTTACAGGGCAGCCCCAGCATTTT
TRBJ1-5	.	.	TRBV4-2	CASSKKGSIGNQPQHF	TGTGCCAGCAGCAAAAAAGGGAGCATAGGGAATCAGCCCCAGCATTTT
TRBJ1-4	.	.	TRBV29-1	CSVKDAAELFF	TGCAGCGTTAAGGACGCGGCAGAACTGTTTTTT
TRBJ1-2	few	.	TRBV4-1	CASSQDLAGGYTF	TGCGCCAGCAGCCAAGATCTTGCGGGAGGCTACACCTTC
TRBJ1-2	few	TRBD1	TRBV28	CASSFRRGPFYGYTF	TGTGCCAGCAGTTTTAGAAGGGGGCCTTTTTATGGCTACACCTTC
TRBJ2-7	.	TRBD1	TRBV4-3	CASSQDRRIGTGAYEQYF	TGCGCCAGCAGCCAAGATCGTCGTATCGGGACAGGGGCCTACGAGCAGTACTTC
TRBJ2-7	large	.	TRBV7-6	CASSPGGYEQYF	TGTGCCAGCAGCCCTGGCGGCTACGAGCAGTACTTC
TRBJ1-4	few	.	TRBV19	CASSSTWDNEKLFF	TGTGCCAGTAGTAGCACCTGGGATAATGAAAAACTGTTTTTT
TRBJ2-7	.	.	TRBV28	CASSLRSERPSYEQYF	TGTGCCAGCAGTTTAAGGTCAGAGCGACCCTCCTACGAGCAGTACTTC
TRBJ2-3	few	TRBD1	TRBV28	CASSFDRASTDTQYF	TGTGCCAGCAGTTTTGACAGGGCAAGCACAGATACGCAGTATTTT
TRBJ2-7	large	TRBD2	TRBV5-1	CARPSRTSGAYEQYF	TGCGCCAGACCCTCCAGGACTAGCGGCGCCTACGAGCAGTACTTC
TRBJ1-2	few	TRBD1	TRBV5-4	CASSSDRAYGYTF	TGTGCCAGCAGCTCGGACAGGGCCTATGGCTACACCTTC
TRBJ2-2	few	.	TRBV6-6	CASEMGSSYTGELFF	TGTGCCAGCGAAATGGGATCTTCCTACACCGGGGAGCTGTTTTTT
TRBJ2-7	.	.	TRBV5-8	CASSLQGSYEQYF	TGTGCCAGCAGCTTACAGGGATCCTACGAGCAGTACTTC
TRBJ2-7	few	TRBD2	TRBV9	CASSPLRSGDYEQYF	TGTGCCAGCAGCCCCTTGAGGAGCGGGGACTACGAGCAGTACTTC
TRBJ2-1	.	.	TRBV15	CATSRDLEGNEQFF	TGTGCCACCAGCAGAGATCTCGAAGGGAATGAGCAGTTCTTC
TRBJ1-3	medium-sized	.	TRBV7-9	CASSPTGVGLVSGNTIYF	TGTGCCAGCAGCCCGACAGGAGTAGGCCTTGTTTCTGGAAACACCATATATTTT
TRBJ2-1	few	TRBD2	TRBV30	CAWSVPFGTSGSEQFF	TGTGCCTGGAGTGTACCCTTCGGGACTAGCGGTAGTGAGCAGTTCTTC
TRBJ2-7	.	TRBD1	TRBV27	CASSQQGAKGYEQYF	TGTGCCAGCAGCCAACAGGGGGCGAAAGGCTACGAGCAGTACTTC
TRBJ2-7	.	.	TRBV5-4	CASSFGTLYEQYF	TGTGCCAGCAGCTTCGGGACACTCTACGAGCAGTACTTC
TRBJ1-1	.	.	TRBV29-1	CSVQGVGEAFF	TGCAGCGTTCAAGGGGTGGGTGAAGCTTTCTTT
TRBJ2-7	few	.	TRBV7-8	CASSSEVEGGPDYEQYF	TGTGCCAGCAGCTCCGAGGTGGAGGGTGGACCGGACTACGAGCAGTACTTC
TRBJ2-5	medium-sized	.	TRBV18	CASSRGTHLEETQYF	TGTGCCAGCTCACGTGGGACCCATTTGGAAGAGACCCAGTACTTC
TRBJ2-5	.	.	TRBV10-3	CAISLTGVQETQYF	TGTGCCATCAGTTTGACAGGAGTACAAGAGACCCAGTACTTC
TRBJ1-6	few	.	TRBV23-1	CAPGKLYNSPLHF	TGCGCACCGGGGAAGCTATATAATTCACCCCTCCACTTT
TRBJ1-1	few	TRBD1	TRBV7-6	CASSLETGFPNTEAFF	TGTGCCAGCAGCTTGGAGACAGGGTTTCCGAACACTGAAGCTTTCTTT